These T cell receptor beta chains were read from a single sample in a study of blood T cell repertoires in COVID-19. Generated by immunoSEQ multiplex PCR, the TCRdb table keeps only in-frame clones and is missing some. Of about 250,000 clones in the sample, 88% were seen once. Sequencing used peripheral blood. The origin of the receptors is a man older than 75 with acute or convalescent COVID-19. The CDR3 runs from the conserved cysteine through the conserved F or W. The order of the fields is clone size, D gene, V gene, J gene, CDR3 DNA, CDR3 protein. D genes are given only for firm matches. Expanded clones get a size class; other rows say once, few or many, or leave the size out.

abundance: .
d_gene: TRBD1
v_gene: TRBV7-3
j_gene: TRBJ2-2
CDR3nt: TGTGCCAGCAGCTTAACTGGGACAGTTTTGGGGAGCACCGGGGAGCTGTTTTTT
CDR3aa: CASSLTGTVLGSTGELFF

abundance: .
d_gene: TRBD1
v_gene: TRBV5-8
j_gene: TRBJ2-1
CDR3nt: TGTGCCAGCAGCTTTGGACAGGTGGGGGCAAATGAGCAGTTCTTC
CDR3aa: CASSFGQVGANEQFF

abundance: .
d_gene: TRBD2
v_gene: TRBV19
j_gene: TRBJ2-1
CDR3nt: TGTGCCAGTAGTCCTGGCCTGGCAGAGACGGGAGGGGGAAATGAGCAGTTCTTC
CDR3aa: CASSPGLAETGGGNEQFF

abundance: .
d_gene: .
v_gene: TRBV11-2
j_gene: TRBJ1-4
CDR3nt: TGTGCCAGCAGACTTACAGGGAGATACGGTGAAAAACTGTTTTTT
CDR3aa: CASRLTGRYGEKLFF

abundance: few
d_gene: .
v_gene: TRBV4-2
j_gene: TRBJ2-3
CDR3nt: TGTGCCAGCAGCCAACTAGCGCGCGAGGATACGCAGTATTTT
CDR3aa: CASSQLAREDTQYF

abundance: .
d_gene: .
v_gene: TRBV16
j_gene: TRBJ2-7
CDR3nt: TGTGCCAGCAGCGGTTGGGGACAAGGTGCCTACGAGCAGTACTTC
CDR3aa: CASSGWGQGAYEQYF

abundance: .
d_gene: .
v_gene: TRBV6-5
j_gene: TRBJ2-7
CDR3nt: TGTGCCAGCAGACTTCGATACGAGCAGTACTTC
CDR3aa: CASRLRYEQYF

abundance: .
d_gene: TRBD1
v_gene: TRBV6-2/TRBV6-3
j_gene: TRBJ2-7
CDR3nt: TGTGCCAGCAGTTACGTCGCGACAGGGTCCCACGAGCAGTACTTC
CDR3aa: CASSYVATGSHEQYF

abundance: .
d_gene: TRBD2
v_gene: TRBV27
j_gene: TRBJ2-1
CDR3nt: TGTGCCAGCAGTTCCCTTAGCGGGATAGCCTACAATGAGCAGTTCTTC
CDR3aa: CASSSLSGIAYNEQFF

abundance: once
d_gene: .
v_gene: TRBV5-1
j_gene: TRBJ2-5
CDR3nt: TGCGCCAGCAGCTTGGACCTGGGCCAGGGGGGACAAGAGACCCAGTACTTC
CDR3aa: CASSLDLGQGGQETQYF

abundance: .
d_gene: TRBD2
v_gene: TRBV6-5
j_gene: TRBJ2-1
CDR3nt: TGTGCCAGCAAACAGGGACTAGCGGGAGATCTTGAGCAGTTCTTC
CDR3aa: CASKQGLAGDLEQFF

abundance: .
d_gene: .
v_gene: TRBV3-1/TRBV3-2
j_gene: TRBJ1-2
CDR3nt: TGTGCCAGCAGCCAAGATTCGAGGCAGGGGCATGGCTACACCTTC
CDR3aa: CASSQDSRQGHGYTF